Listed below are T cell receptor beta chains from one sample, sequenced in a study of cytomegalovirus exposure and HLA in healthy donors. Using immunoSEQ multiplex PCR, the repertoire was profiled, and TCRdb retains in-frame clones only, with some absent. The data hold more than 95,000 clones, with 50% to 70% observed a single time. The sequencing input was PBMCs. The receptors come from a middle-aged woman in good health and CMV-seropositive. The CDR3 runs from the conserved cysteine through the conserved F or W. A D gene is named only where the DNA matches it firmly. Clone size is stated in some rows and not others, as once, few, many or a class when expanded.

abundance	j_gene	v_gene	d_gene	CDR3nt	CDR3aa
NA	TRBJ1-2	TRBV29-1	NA	TGCAGCGTTGAAGAGGCAGGCGACCTTAACTATGGCTACACCTTC	CSVEEAGDLNYGYTF
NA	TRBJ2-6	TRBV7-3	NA	TGTGCCAGCAGCTTATGGACACCCTCTGGGGCCAACGTCCTGACTTTC	CASSLWTPSGANVLTF
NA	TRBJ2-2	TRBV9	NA	TGTGCCAGCAGCGTAGGGGGCGCAACCGGGGAGCTGTTTTTT	CASSVGGATGELFF
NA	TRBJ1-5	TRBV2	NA	TGTGCCAGCAGACATCAGGGGTTTAAACAGCCCCAGCATTTT	CASRHQGFKQPQHF
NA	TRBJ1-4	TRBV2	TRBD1	TGTGCCAGCAGTCCCGGGACAGGGGCTTCTGAAAAACTGTTTTTT	CASSPGTGASEKLFF
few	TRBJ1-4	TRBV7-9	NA	TGTGCCAGCAGCGTGGAGAGGGTTAATGAAAAACTGTTTTTT	CASSVERVNEKLFF
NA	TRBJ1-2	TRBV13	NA	TGTGCCAGCAGCTTCAAGGACACGGGTCGTGACACCTTC	CASSFKDTGRDTF
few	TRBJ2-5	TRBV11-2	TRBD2	TGTGCCAGCAGTCAAGGGACTAGCGGGAGGCGGGGAGAGACCCAGTACTTC	CASSQGTSGRRGETQYF
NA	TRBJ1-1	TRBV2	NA	TGTGCCAGCAGTAAACAGGGTTATACTGAAGCTTTCTTT	CASSKQGYTEAFF
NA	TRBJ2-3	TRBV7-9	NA	TGTGCCAGCAGCCTGGAGGTCGCTGTAGGGTATTTT	CASSLEVAVGYF
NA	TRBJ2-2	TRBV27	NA	TGTGCCAGCAATTCTCTACTAGAAAACACCGGGGAGCTGTTTTTT	CASNSLLENTGELFF
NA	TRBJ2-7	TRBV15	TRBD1	TGTGCCACCAGCGGGGAAAGACAGGGCTCCTACGAGCAGTACTTC	CATSGERQGSYEQYF
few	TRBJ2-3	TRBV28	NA	TGTGCCAGCAGTTCAACTAGCCGGCTGGGTACGCAGTATTTT	CASSSTSRLGTQYF
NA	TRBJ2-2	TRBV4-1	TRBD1	TGCGCCAGCAGCCAAGATAGACAGGGTGTGTACACCGGGGAGCTGTTTTTT	CASSQDRQGVYTGELFF
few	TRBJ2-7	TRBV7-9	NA	TGTGCCAGCAGCTTAGCCGCCACTTACGAGCAGTACTTC	CASSLAATYEQYF
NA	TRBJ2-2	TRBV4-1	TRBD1	TGCGCCAGCAGCCAACCGGGACAGGGCGACACCGGGGAGCTGTTTTTT	CASSQPGQGDTGELFF
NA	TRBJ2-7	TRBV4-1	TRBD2	TGCGCCAGCAGCGTCGGGGTAGCGGGCTACTACGAGCAGTACTTC	CASSVGVAGYYEQYF
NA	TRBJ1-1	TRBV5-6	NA	TGTGCCAGCACATGGTGGAGGAACACTGAAGCTTTCTTT	CASTWWRNTEAFF
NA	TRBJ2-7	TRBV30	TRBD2	TGTGCCTGGGGGACTAGCGGGGGTCCCTACGAGCAGTACTTC	CAWGTSGGPYEQYF
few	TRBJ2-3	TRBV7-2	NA	TGTGCCAGCAGCTTACGACAGAGCACAGATACGCAGTATTTT	CASSLRQSTDTQYF